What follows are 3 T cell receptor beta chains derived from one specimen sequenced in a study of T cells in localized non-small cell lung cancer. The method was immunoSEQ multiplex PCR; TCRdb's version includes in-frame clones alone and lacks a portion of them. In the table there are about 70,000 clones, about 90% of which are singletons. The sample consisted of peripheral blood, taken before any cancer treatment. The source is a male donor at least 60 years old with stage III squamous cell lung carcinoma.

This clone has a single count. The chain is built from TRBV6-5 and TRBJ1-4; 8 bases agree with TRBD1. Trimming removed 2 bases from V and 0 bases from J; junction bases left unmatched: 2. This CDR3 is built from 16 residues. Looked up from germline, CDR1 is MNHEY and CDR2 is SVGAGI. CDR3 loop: CASSYGDRTTNEKLFF. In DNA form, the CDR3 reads TGTGCCAGCAGTTACGGGGACAGGACAACTAATGAAAAACTGTTTTTT.

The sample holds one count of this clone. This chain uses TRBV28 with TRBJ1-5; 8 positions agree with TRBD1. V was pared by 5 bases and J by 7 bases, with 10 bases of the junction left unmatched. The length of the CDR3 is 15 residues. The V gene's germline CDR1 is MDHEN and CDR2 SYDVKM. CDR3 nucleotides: TGTGCCAGCAGTCCTAGGACAGGGTCAAGCCAGCCCCAGCATTTT. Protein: CASSPRTGSSQPQHF.

CDR3 protein: CASRPGYKNIQYF. For the CDR3, the DNA is TGTGCCAGCAGACCCGGATATAAAAACATTCAGTACTTC. This chain uses TRBV28 with TRBJ2-4; no definite D call. The CDR3 contains 13 residues. Per the germline V gene, CDR1 is MDHEN and CDR2 is SYDVKM. Trimming shortened V by 6 bases and J by 4 bases, and 10 bases separated the two germline ends.